This TCR beta chain was captured in a study of shared clonotypes between healthy human individuals. In the study overall: Each donor's CD4 naive and CD4 memory cells filled three plates apiece, CD8 naive two, and CD8 memory one.

Note on this clone: What it binds is not known.

Produced via immunoSEQ multiplex PCR; TCRdb's table is partial and in-frame only. The sample has roughly 2.2 million clones, 85% to 95% seen once. V lost 0 bases to trimming and J lost 2 bases, with 14 bases between them. The CDR3 spans 16 residues. CDR1 and CDR2 from the germline V gene are MNHEY and SMNVEV (reference sequence). General study results and limits: Larger estimated richness was generally seen in naive subsets than in memory subsets.

Sequenced: naive CD4+ T cells from PBMCs. Subset: CD45RA+ positively selected. The TCR was taken from a man between 18 and 35 years old in good health. Some clones in this sample may be carry-over from other donors' samples. The chain uses TRBV27 and TRBJ2-7, with a tentative D call TRBD1 (6 bases). The CDR3 DNA reads TGTGCCAGCAGTTTATCGTCCAGGGGTTACACCTACGAGCAGTACTTC. Protein: CASSLSSRGYTYEQYF.